A single sample is the source of the 9 T cell receptor beta chains below, sequenced in a study of OX40 agonist ivuxolimab in advanced cancers. Assay: immunoSEQ multiplex PCR; the TCRdb copy retains only in-frame clones and omits some. Of almost 35,000 clones listed, around 81% were seen once; the top ten hold 1.3% to 1.5%. The sequenced sample was CD4+ or CD8+ T cells sorted from blood, obtained in a trial of the OX40 agonist ivuxolimab. The source is an adult with an advanced solid tumor such as melanoma, head and neck, liver or kidney cancer.

The rearrangement links TRBV19 to TRBJ2-7, with D possibly TRBD2 on 5 matching bases. This CDR3 has 15 residues. V was shortened by 7 bases and J by 0 bases, with 16 bases between the two germline ends. CDR1 is LNHDA and CDR2 is SQIVND in the germline V gene (reference sequence). The CDR3: CASTLSKLVSYEQYF. The CDR3 DNA reads TGTGCCAGTACCCTCAGCAAACTAGTCTCCTACGAGCAGTACTTC.

The CDR3 sequence is CASSQLDRFYGYTF. The CDR3 DNA sequence: TGTGCCAGCAGTCAACTGGACAGATTCTATGGCTACACCTTC. This chain joins TRBV28 and TRBJ1-2, with a weak D call TRBD1 (6 bases). The V end was cut by 5 bases, the J end by 4 bases, with 14 bases between. The CDR3 extends over 14 amino acids. Per germline, CDR1 MDHEN and CDR2 SYDVKM.

The chain is built from TRBV6-5 and TRBJ1-5, with D possibly TRBD1 on 5 matching bases. The V end was cut by 8 bases, the J end by 7 bases, with 15 bases between. Germline CDR1 reads MNHEY; CDR2 reads SVGAGI. CDR3 length: 13 residues. This chain's CDR3 is CASAIKTAQPQHF. CDR3 in DNA: TGTGCCAGCGCGATCAAGACAGCGCAGCCCCAGCATTTT.

The V and J genes are TRBV9 and TRBJ2-5; tentative D call: TRBD2 (6 bases). The CDR3 spans 15 residues. The V and J ends lost 0 bases and 4 bases respectively, with 13 bases between them. Germline CDR1 reads SGDLS; CDR2 reads YYNGEE. The CDR3 region has the DNA TGTGCCAGCAGCGTAGCAGGCAGGGAGGCAGAGACCCAGTACTTC. Protein: CASSVAGREAETQYF.

The chain employs TRBV18 and TRBJ1-1; no clear D. V lost 3 bases to trimming and J lost 0 bases, with 8 bases between them. This CDR3 has 14 residues. The germline gives CDR1 KGHSH, CDR2 LQKENI. CDR3 nucleotides: TGTGCCAGCTCACCGGGAAGAATGAACACTGAAGCTTTCTTT. Protein: CASSPGRMNTEAFF.

This clone was recorded a few times. The V and J genes are TRBV18 and TRBJ2-7, with unresolved D. Trimming removed 2 bases from V and 2 bases from J, with 10 bases in between. Germline loops: CDR1 KGHSH, CDR2 LQKENI. The CDR3 is 14 residues long. CDR3 amino acids: CASSPLGSTYEQYF. In DNA form, the CDR3 reads TGTGCCAGCTCACCATTGGGTAGCACCTACGAGCAGTACTTC.

This clone has a handful of counts. V gene TRBV4-2 combines with J gene TRBJ2-3, with 11 bases aligning to TRBD2. The CDR3 consists of 17 residues. Germline trimming cut 1 base from V and 1 base from J; bases unmatched to any gene: 4. Germline V gene data show CDR1 as LGHNA and CDR2 as YNFKEQ. CDR3 protein: CASSQGATSGGTDTQYF. As DNA, the CDR3 is TGTGCCAGCAGCCAAGGGGCGACTAGCGGGGGCACAGATACGCAGTATTTT.

This clone was seen a handful of times. The chain couples TRBV5-1 to TRBJ2-7, with a tentative D call TRBD2 (5 bases). The CDR3 has 13 amino acids. The germline V and J ends were trimmed by 3 bases and 3 bases, with 10 bases remaining between them. Germline V gene lookup returns CDR1 SGHRS and CDR2 YFSETQ. The CDR3 loop is CASSSPGGYEQYF. In nucleotides, the CDR3 is TGCGCCAGCAGCTCCCCCGGAGGCTACGAGCAGTACTTC.

The V gene is TRBV18, the J gene TRBJ1-4; 9 nucleotides match TRBD1. There are 13 residues in the CDR3. Germline-derived CDR1 and CDR2 are KGHSH and LQKENI. J was trimmed by 9 bases and V by 4 bases; bases with no gene match: 3. CDR3 protein: CASSLGQGKKLFF. CDR3 DNA: TGTGCCAGCTCACTAGGACAGGGGAAAAAACTGTTTTTT. The full variable domain, its missing parts supplied by reference TRBV18 and TRBJ1-4, is NAGVMQNPRHLVRRRGQEARLRCSPMKGHSHVYWYRQLPEEGLKFMVYLQKENIIDESGMPKERFSAEFPKEGPSILRIQQVVRGDSAAYFCASSLGQGKKLFFGSGTQLSVL.